This T cell receptor (beta chain) was observed in a study of cytomegalovirus exposure and HLA in healthy donors. Overall study findings and caveats: V- and J-gene trimming of TCR beta was linked (in a later analysis) to a missense DCLRE1C variant. A later analysis reportedly identified an Asian-associated ancestry cluster as carrying fewer N-insertions than the roughly 670-donor mean.

Germline V gene sequence: CDR1 SGHTA, CDR2 FQGTGA. The ends lost 1 base at V and 0 bases at J; junction bases unmatched: 8. This CDR3 spans 19 amino acids. Comment on this clone: Its target is unknown.

The study sampled nominally healthy donors, though unrecorded immune exposures were likely. The primer mix had 60 Vbeta and 13 Jbeta primers. Sequencing was performed with immunoSEQ multiplex PCR; in TCRdb, only in-frame clones are kept and a portion is missing. The top ten hold 3% to 4% of the sample, which has about 140,000 clones, about 85% seen once. The chain carries TRBV7-3 and TRBJ2-6; 8 bases line up with TRBD2. This TCR was sampled from a female donor in good health and CMV-seronegative. Sample: PBMCs. CDR3 loop: CASSLRDGTRGSGANVLTF. CDR3 nucleotides: TGTGCCAGCAGCTTAAGGGATGGGACTAGGGGCTCTGGGGCCAACGTCCTGACTTTC.